This T cell receptor (beta chain) was sequenced during a study of T cells in women clearing cervical HPV infection. Data came from immunoSEQ multiplex PCR; TCRdb stores just in-frame clones and leaves some out. This sample contains 36,000 or so clones. The CDR3 extends over 13 amino acids. Trimming removed 0 bases from V and 2 bases from J, with 8 bases in between. The germline V gene encodes CDR1 DFQATT and CDR2 SNEGSKA (reference sequence). As concerns this clone: The read ends 3 residues early relative to the CDR3; the germline J gene fills the gap.

The sequenced sample was blood buffy coat. The receptor was derived from a woman aged 18 to 75 with a cervical HPV16 infection that either progressed to CIN3+ or cleared (not recorded which). This chain connects TRBV20-1 to TRBJ2-7, with D possibly being TRBD1 or TRBD2 (5 bases each). The CDR3 here is CSARERGTYEQYF. The covered CDR3 bases are TGCAGTGCTAGAGAGAGGGGTACCTACGAG.